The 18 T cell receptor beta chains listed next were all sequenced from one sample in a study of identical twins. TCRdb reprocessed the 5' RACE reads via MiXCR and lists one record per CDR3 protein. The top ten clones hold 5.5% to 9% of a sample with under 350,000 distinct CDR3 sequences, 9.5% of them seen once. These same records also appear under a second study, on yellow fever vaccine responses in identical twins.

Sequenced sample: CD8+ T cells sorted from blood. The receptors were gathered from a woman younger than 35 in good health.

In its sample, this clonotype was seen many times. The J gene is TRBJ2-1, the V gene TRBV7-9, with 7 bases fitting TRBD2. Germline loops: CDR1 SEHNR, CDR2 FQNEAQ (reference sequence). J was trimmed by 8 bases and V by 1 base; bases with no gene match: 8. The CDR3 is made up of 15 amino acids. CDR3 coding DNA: TGTGCCAGCAGCTTAGGACTAGCCCTTTTGGATGAGCAGTTCTTC. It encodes CASSLGLALLDEQFF.

This CDR3 is CASSYFPGEGAEQYF. CDR3 nucleotides: TGTGCCAGCAGTTACTTTCCGGGAGAAGGAGCCGAGCAGTACTTC. This chain links TRBV6-5 with TRBJ2-7, with a tentative D call TRBD2 (6 bases). In germline, CDR1 is MNHEY, CDR2 SVGAGI. The CDR3 has 15 amino acids. Deletions cut 1 base from V and 6 bases from J, with 16 bases between.

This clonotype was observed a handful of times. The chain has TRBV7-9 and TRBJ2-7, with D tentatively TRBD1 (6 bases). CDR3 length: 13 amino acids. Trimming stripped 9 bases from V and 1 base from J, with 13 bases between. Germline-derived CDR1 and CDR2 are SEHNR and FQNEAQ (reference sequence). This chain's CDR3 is CASKTGNSYEQYF. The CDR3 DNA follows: TGTGCCAGTAAAACAGGGAATTCCTACGAGCAGTACTTC.

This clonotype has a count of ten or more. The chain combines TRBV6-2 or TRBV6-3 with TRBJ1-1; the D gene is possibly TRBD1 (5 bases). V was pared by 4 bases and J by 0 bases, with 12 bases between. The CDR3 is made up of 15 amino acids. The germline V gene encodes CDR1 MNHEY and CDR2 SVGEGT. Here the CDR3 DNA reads TGTGCCAGCAGTTGGGGACTCGGAATGAACACTGAAGCTTTCTTT. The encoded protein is CASSWGLGMNTEAFF.

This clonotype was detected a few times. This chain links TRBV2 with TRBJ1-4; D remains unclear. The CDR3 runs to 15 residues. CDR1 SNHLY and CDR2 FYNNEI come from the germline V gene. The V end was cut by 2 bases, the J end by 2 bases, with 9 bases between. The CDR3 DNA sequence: TGTGCCAGCAGTGAACCGGCAGGCACTAATGAAAAACTGTTTTTT. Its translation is CASSEPAGTNEKLFF.

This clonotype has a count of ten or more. The CDR3 region has the DNA TGTGCCAGCAGTGGACTAGTTAGCACAGATACGCAGTATTTT. Its protein is CASSGLVSTDTQYF. The genes are TRBV6-1 and TRBJ2-3; D possibly corresponds to TRBD2 (6 bases). With 4 bases removed from V and 0 bases from J, the gap between germline ends came to 8 bases. Per germline, CDR1 MNHNS and CDR2 SASEGT. This CDR3 contains 14 residues.

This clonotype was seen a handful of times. The CDR3 bases are TGTGCCAGTAGTATCGTTGGTAACTCCTACAATGAGCAGTTCTTC. Its protein product is CASSIVGNSYNEQFF. J is TRBJ2-1 and V is TRBV19; D remains ambiguous. The V gene lost 3 bases and the J gene lost 0 bases, with 9 bases spanning the gap. The CDR3 length is 15 residues. CDR1 is LNHDA, CDR2 SQIVND, per germline (reference sequence).

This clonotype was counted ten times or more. The DNA of the CDR3 is TGTGCCAGCAGTGTGGGACAGGGGGCATCCGAGCAGTACTTC. It translates to CASSVGQGASEQYF. This chain uses TRBV27 with TRBJ2-7; 12 bases are a match to TRBD1. CDR1 MNHEY and CDR2 SMNVEV come from the germline V gene (reference sequence). V was pared by 5 bases and J by 6 bases, with 5 bases of the junction left unmatched. This CDR3 has 14 residues.

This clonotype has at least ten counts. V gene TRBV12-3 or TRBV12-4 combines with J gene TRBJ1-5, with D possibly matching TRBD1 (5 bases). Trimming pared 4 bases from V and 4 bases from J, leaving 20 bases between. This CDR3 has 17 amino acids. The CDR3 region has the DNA TGTGCCAGCAGTTCCTCGAGCAGGGCACACCTTAATCAGCCCCAGCATTTT. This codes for CASSSSSRAHLNQPQHF.

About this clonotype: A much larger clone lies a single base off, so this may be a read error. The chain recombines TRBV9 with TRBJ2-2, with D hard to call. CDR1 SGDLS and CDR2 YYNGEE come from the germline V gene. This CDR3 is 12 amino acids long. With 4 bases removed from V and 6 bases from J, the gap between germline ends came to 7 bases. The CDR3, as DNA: TGTGCCAGCAGCATAGGATCCGGGGAGCTGTTTTTT. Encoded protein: CASSIGSGELFF.

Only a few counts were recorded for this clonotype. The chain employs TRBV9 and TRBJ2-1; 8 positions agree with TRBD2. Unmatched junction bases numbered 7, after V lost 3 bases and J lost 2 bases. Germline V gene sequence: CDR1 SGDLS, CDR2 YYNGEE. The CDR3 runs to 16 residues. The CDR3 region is CASSEPGGLAYNEQFF. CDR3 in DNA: TGTGCCAGCAGCGAGCCCGGGGGACTAGCCTACAATGAGCAGTTCTTC.

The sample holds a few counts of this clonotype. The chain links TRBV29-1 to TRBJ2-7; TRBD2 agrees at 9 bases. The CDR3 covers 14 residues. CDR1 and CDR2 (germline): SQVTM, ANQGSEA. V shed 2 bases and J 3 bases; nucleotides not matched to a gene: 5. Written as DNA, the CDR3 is TGCAGCGTTGAATGGCCTAGCGGGAACTACGAGCAGTACTTC. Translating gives CSVEWPSGNYEQYF.

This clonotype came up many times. The CDR3 here is CATVGGQGAYEQYF. For the CDR3, the DNA is TGTGCCACCGTGGGCGGACAGGGAGCCTACGAGCAGTACTTC. The V and J genes are TRBV28 and TRBJ2-7; 8 bases map to TRBD1. CDR1 is MDHEN and CDR2 is SYDVKM in the germline V gene. Trimming cost V 10 bases and J 2 bases; bases outside gene matches: 10. The CDR3 length is 14 residues.

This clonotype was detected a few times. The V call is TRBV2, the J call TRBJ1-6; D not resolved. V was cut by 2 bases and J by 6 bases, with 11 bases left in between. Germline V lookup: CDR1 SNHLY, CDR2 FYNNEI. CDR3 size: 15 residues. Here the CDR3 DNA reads TGTGCCAGCAGTGAATCGGAGTTGGGTAATTCACCCCTCCACTTT. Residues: CASSESELGNSPLHF.

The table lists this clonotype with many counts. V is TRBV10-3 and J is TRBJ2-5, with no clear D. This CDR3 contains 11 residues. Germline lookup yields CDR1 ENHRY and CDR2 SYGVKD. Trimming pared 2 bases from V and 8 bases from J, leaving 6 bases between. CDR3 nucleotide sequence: TGTGCCATCAGTGAGAGCAGTACCCAGTACTTC. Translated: CAISESSTQYF.

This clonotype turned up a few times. CDR3: CASSLGAGRYSGNTIYF. In DNA, the CDR3 is TGTGCCAGCAGCTTAGGTGCCGGCCGCTACTCTGGAAACACCATATATTTT. The genes are TRBV11-2 and TRBJ1-3; no reliable D call. This CDR3 contains 17 residues. Looked up from germline, CDR1 is SGHAT and CDR2 is FQNNGV. Trimming left V 1 base short and J 0 bases short, with 13 bases between.

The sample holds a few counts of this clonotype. Written as DNA, the CDR3 is TGTGCCAGCGAGGGCAGGGGAGAGACCCAGTACTTC. The encoded protein is CASEGRGETQYF. This chain joins TRBV6-5 and TRBJ2-5; maybe TRBD1 (6 bases). CDR1 is MNHEY and CDR2 is SVGAGI in the germline V gene. Deletions cut 8 bases from V and 4 bases from J, with 11 bases between. The CDR3 contains 12 residues.

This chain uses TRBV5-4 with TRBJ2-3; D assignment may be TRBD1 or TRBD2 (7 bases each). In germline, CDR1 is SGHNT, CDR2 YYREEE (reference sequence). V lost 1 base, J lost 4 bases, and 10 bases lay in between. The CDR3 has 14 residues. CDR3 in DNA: TGTGCCAGCAGCTTGCAGGGGGGGCCAGATACGCAGTATTTT. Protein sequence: CASSLQGGPDTQYF.